The T cell receptor beta chain described here comes from a study of T cells in Graves' hyperthyroidism and ophthalmopathy. Germline CDR1 and CDR2: SGDLS and YYNGEE. The CDR3 sequence is 21 residues long. V was pared by 0 bases and J by 1 base, with 17 bases of the junction left unmatched. This clonotype showed up just a few times. RNA transcripts provided the source from which TCR beta CDR3 regions were amplified. The TCR CDR3 first-round RT-PCR relied on the HTBI primer set. TCRdb processed the multiplex PCR reads anew with MiXCR; each CDR3 protein has one entry. The sample yields under 350,000 distinct CDR3 sequences, 17% seen once.

The source of this sequence is a woman in her fifties or sixties with Graves' ophthalmopathy. Sequencing was carried out using blood. This chain joins TRBV9 and TRBJ2-2; the match to TRBD1 covers 8 bases. CDR3: CASSVGPWGRGLKENTGELFF. The DNA of the CDR3 is TGTGCCAGCAGCGTAGGCCCCTGGGGCAGGGGGCTCAAAGAGAACACCGGGGAGCTGTTTTTT. Based on the CDR3 plus reference TRBV9 and TRBJ2-2, the full variable domain is DSGVTQTPKHLITATGQRVTLRCSPRSGDLSVYWYQQSLDQGLQFLIQYYNGEERAKGNILERFSAQQFPDLHSELNLSSLELGDSALYFCASSVGPWGRGLKENTGELFFGEGSRLTVL.